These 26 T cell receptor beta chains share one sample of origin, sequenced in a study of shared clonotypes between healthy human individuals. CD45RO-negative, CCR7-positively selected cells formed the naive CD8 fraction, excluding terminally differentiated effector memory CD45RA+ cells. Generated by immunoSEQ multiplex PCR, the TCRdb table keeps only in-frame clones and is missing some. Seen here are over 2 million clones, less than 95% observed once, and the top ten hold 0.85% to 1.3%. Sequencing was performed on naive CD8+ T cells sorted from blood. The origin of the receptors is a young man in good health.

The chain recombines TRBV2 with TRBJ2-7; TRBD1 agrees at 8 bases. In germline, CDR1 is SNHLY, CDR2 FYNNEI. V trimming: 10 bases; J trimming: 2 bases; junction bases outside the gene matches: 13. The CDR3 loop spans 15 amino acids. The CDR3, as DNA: TGTGCCATTGACGGGAACAGGGGGTCGACCTACGAGCAGTACTTC. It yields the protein CAIDGNRGSTYEQYF.

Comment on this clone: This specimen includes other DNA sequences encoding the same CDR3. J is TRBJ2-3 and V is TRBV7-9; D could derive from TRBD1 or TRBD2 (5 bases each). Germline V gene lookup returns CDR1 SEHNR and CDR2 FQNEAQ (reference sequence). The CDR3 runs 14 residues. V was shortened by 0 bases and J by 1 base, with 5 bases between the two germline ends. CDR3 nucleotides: TGTGCCAGCAGCTTAGCGGGGGGCACAGATACGCAGTATTTT. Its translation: CASSLAGGTDTQYF.

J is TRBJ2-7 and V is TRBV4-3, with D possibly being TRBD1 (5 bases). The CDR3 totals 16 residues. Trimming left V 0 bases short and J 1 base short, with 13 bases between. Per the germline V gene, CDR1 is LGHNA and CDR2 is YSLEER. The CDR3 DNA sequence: TGCGCCAGCAGCCAAGAACAGGACGCCTTATCCTACGAGCAGTACTTC. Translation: CASSQEQDALSYEQYF.

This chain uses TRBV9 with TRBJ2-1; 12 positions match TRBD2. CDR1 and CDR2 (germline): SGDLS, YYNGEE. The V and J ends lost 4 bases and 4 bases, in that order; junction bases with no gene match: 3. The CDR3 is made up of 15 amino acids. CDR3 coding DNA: TGTGCCAGCAGCTACCTAGCGGGAGGGTACAATGAGCAGTTCTTC. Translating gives CASSYLAGGYNEQFF.

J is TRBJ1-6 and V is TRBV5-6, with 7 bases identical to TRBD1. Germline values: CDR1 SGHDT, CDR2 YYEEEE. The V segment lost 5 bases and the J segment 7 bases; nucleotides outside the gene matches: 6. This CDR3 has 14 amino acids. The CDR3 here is CASSYGTANSPLHF. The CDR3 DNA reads TGTGCCAGCAGTTACGGGACAGCCAATTCACCCCTCCACTTT.

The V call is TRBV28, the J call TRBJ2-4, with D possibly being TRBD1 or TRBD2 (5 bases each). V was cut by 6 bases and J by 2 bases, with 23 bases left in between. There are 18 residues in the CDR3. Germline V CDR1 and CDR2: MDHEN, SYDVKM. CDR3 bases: TGTGCCAGCAGCACTCGAAGGGTTACCGAGGGGACCAAAAACATTCAGTACTTC. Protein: CASSTRRVTEGTKNIQYF.

The CDR3 is CASSDGQGTQTQYF. CDR3 nucleotide sequence: TGCGCCAGCAGTGACGGACAGGGGACGCAGACCCAGTACTTC. The V and J genes are TRBV10-1 and TRBJ2-5; TRBD1 matches 9 bases. Trimming at V came to 3 bases and at J to 6 bases, leaving 5 bases not matched to a gene. This CDR3 spans 14 amino acids. Germline CDR1 and CDR2: WNHNN and SYGVQD (reference sequence).

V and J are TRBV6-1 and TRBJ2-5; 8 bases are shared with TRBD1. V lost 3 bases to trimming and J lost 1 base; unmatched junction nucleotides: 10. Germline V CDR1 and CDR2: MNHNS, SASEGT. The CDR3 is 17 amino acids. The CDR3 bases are TGTGCCAGCAGTGAGGGCCGGACAGGGTACGTCCAAGAGACCCAGTACTTC. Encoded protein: CASSEGRTGYVQETQYF.

CDR3 sequence reads: CASSSITSGSSTDTQYF. The DNA of the CDR3 is TGTGCCAGCAGCTCCATTACTAGCGGGAGTAGCACAGATACGCAGTATTTT. This chain connects TRBV7-2 to TRBJ2-3; 11 nucleotides align to TRBD2. With 4 bases clipped from V and 0 bases from J, the junction kept 6 bases outside the gene matches. CDR1 and CDR2 (germline): SGHTA, FQGNSA. The CDR3 sequence is 17 residues long.

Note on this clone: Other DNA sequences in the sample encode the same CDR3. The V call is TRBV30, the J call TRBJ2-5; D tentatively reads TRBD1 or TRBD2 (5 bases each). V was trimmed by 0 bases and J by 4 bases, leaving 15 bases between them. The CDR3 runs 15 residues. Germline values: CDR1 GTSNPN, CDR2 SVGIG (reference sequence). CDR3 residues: CAWSVTGLAGETQYF. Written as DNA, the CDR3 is TGTGCCTGGAGTGTAACGGGGCTAGCAGGAGAGACCCAGTACTTC. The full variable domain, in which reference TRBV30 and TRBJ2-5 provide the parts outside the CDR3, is SQTIHQWPATLVQPVGSPLSLECTVEGTSNPNLYWYRQAAGRGLQLLFYSVGIGQISSEVPQNLSASRPQDRQFILSSKKLLLSDSGFYLCAWSVTGLAGETQYFGPGTRLLVL.

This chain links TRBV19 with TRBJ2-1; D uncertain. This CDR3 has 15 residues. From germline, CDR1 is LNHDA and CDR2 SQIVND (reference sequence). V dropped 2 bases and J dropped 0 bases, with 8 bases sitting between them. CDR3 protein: CASSIILSSYNEQFF. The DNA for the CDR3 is TGTGCCAGTAGTATAATCCTGAGCTCCTACAATGAGCAGTTCTTC.

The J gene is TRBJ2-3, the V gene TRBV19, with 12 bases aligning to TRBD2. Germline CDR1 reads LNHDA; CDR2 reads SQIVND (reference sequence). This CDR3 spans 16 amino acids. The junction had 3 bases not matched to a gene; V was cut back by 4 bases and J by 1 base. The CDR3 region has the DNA TGTGCCAGTAGTACCCCTAGCGGGGGGGGCACAGATACGCAGTATTTT. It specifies CASSTPSGGGTDTQYF.

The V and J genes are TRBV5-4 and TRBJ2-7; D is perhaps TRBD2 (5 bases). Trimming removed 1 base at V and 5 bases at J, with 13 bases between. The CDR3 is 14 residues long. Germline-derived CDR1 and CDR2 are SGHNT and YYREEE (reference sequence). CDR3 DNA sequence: TGTGCCAGCAGCTTGTCGGCTAGCCCGAACGAGCAGTACTTC. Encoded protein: CASSLSASPNEQYF.

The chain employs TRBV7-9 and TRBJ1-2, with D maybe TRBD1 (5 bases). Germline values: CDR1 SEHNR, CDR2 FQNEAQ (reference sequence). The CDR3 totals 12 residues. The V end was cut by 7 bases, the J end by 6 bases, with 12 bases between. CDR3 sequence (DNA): TGTGCCAGCACCGTCGGGGGAAATGGCTACACCTTC. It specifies CASTVGGNGYTF.

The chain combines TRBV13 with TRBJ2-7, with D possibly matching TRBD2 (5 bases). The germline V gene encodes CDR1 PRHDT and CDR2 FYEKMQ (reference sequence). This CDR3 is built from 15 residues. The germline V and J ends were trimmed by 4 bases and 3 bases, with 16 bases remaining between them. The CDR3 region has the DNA TGTGCCAGCAGCTCTCCTAGCACCAACGGCTACGAGCAGTACTTC. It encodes CASSSPSTNGYEQYF.

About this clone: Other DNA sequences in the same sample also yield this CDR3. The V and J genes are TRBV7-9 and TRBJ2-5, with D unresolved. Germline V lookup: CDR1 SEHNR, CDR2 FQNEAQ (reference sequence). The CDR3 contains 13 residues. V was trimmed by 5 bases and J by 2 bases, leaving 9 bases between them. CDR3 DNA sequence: TGTGCCAGCAGCCTTACAATACAAGAGACCCAGTACTTC. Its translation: CASSLTIQETQYF.

This CDR3 reads CATSRTGTSGYNEQFF. CDR3 nucleotide sequence: TGTGCCACCAGCAGAACAGGGACTAGCGGGTACAATGAGCAGTTCTTC. The chain uses TRBV15 and TRBJ2-1; 12 nucleotides line up with TRBD2. V shed 2 bases and J 4 bases; nucleotides not matched to a gene: 3. The CDR3 loop spans 16 amino acids. Germline V CDR1 and CDR2: LNHNV, YYDKDF (reference sequence).

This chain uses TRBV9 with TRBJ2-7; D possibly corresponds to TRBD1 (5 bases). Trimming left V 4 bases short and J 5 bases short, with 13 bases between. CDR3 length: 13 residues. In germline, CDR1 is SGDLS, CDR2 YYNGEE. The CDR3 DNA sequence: TGTGCCAGCAGCTCGGCAGGGTGGGACGAGCAGTACTTC. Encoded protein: CASSSAGWDEQYF.

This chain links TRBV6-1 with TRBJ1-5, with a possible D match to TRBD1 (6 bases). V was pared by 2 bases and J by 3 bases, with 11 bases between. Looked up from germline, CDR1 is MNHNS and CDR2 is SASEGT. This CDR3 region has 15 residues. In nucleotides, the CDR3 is TGTGCCAGCAGTGAATTTGGACAGATCAATCAGCCCCAGCATTTT. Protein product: CASSEFGQINQPQHF.

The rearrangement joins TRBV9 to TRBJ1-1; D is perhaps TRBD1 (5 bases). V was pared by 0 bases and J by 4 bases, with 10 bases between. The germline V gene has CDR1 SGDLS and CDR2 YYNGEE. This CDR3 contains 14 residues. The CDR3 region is CASSVVGAGTEAFF. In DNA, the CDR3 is TGTGCCAGCAGCGTAGTTGGGGCAGGCACTGAAGCTTTCTTT.

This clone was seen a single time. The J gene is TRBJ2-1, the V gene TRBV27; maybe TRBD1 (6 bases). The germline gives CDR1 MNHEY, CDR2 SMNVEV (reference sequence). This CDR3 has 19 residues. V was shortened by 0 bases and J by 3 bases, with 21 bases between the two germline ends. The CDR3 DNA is TGTGCCAGCAGTTTATCGGGGGCCGACAGATTCGATAACTACAATGAGCAGTTCTTC. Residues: CASSLSGADRFDNYNEQFF.

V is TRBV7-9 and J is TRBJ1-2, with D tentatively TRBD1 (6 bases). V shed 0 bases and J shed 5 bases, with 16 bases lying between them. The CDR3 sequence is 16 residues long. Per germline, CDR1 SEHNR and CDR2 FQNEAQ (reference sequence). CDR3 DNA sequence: TGTGCCAGCAGCTTAGCTCTCACCCGGGGGCATTATGGCTACACCTTC. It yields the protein CASSLALTRGHYGYTF.

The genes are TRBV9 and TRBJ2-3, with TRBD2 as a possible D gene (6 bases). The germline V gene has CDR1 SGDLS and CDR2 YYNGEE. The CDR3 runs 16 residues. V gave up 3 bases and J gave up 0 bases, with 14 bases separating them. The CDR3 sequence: CASSALTRPSTDTQYF. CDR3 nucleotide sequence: TGTGCCAGCAGCGCCCTGACTAGACCTAGCACAGATACGCAGTATTTT.

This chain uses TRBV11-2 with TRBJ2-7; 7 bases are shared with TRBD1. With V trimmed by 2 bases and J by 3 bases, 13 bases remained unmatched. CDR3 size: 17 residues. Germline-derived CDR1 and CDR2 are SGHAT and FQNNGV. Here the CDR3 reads CASSLRVGGIYYYEQYF. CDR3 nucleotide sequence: TGTGCCAGCAGCTTACGGGTAGGGGGCATCTACTACTACGAGCAGTACTTC.

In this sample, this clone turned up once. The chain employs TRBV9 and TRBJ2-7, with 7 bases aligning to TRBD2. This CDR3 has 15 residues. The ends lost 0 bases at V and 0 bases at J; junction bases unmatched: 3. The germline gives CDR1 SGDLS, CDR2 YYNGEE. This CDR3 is CASSVDAGVSYEQYF. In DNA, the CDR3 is TGTGCCAGCAGCGTAGACGCGGGGGTCTCCTACGAGCAGTACTTC.

In DNA form, the CDR3 reads TGTGCCAGCGGTGACAGCTATGGCTACACCTTC. Its protein is CASGDSYGYTF. The chain combines TRBV27 with TRBJ1-2, with D possibly matching TRBD1 (5 bases). The CDR3 extends over 11 amino acids. Germline V gene data show CDR1 as MNHEY and CDR2 as SMNVEV (reference sequence). V was trimmed by 8 bases and J by 4 bases, leaving 8 bases between them.